What follows are 20 T cell receptor beta chains derived from one specimen sequenced in a study of T cells after yellow fever vaccination. TCRdb re-called the 5' RACE reads with MiXCR, one entry per CDR3 protein. The sample holds just under 85,000 distinct CDR3 sequences; about an eighth are singletons and the top ten take around 24%. Material: CD8+ T cells not binding an NS4B(214-222) dextramer, sorted from PBMCs, obtained around 3 weeks after the first yellow fever vaccination. The receptor set was obtained from a man between 18 and 35 years old who received the YFV17D yellow fever vaccine.

This clonotype was counted between two and nine times. The V call is TRBV6-5, the J call TRBJ2-1; 9 bases map to TRBD1. Germline CDR1 reads MNHEY; CDR2 reads SVGAGI. The CDR3 loop spans 15 amino acids. The V gene end was trimmed by 2 bases and the J gene end by 3 bases; junction bases not matched to a gene: 2. The CDR3 sequence is CASSYGDRDYNEQFF. In DNA, the CDR3 is TGTGCCAGCAGTTACGGGGACAGGGACTACAATGAGCAGTTCTTC.

This clonotype was seen only a few times. The chain joins TRBV7-8 to TRBJ2-3; 7 bases line up with TRBD2. The germline V gene encodes CDR1 SGHVS and CDR2 FQNEAQ. The length of the CDR3 is 16 residues. The ends lost 3 bases at V and 2 bases at J; junction bases unmatched: 8. CDR3 sequence: CASSLGTIASTDTQYF. The CDR3 bases are TGTGCCAGCAGCTTGGGGACTATAGCTTCCACAGATACGCAGTATTTT.

In this sample, this clonotype turned up a few times. The chain uses TRBV29-1 and TRBJ2-7; D ambiguous. The germline V and J ends were trimmed by 3 bases and 2 bases, with 14 bases remaining between them. The germline gives CDR1 SQVTM, CDR2 ANQGSEA. CDR3 length: 14 residues. The CDR3 nucleotides are TGCAGCGTTGACCCGGGTAATCCCCCCTACGAGCAGTACTTC. Translated, it gives CSVDPGNPPYEQYF.

This clonotype was counted only a few times. The chain combines TRBV12-3 or TRBV12-4 with TRBJ1-5; D uncertain. CDR3 size: 12 residues. V dropped 5 bases and J dropped 9 bases, with 11 bases sitting between them. The CDR3 loop is CASSPVLRPQHF. The CDR3 DNA sequence: TGTGCCAGCAGTCCAGTCCTTCGGCCCCAGCATTTT.

This clonotype appeared a few times. The rearrangement joins TRBV5-1 to TRBJ2-6; 8 positions match TRBD1. J gave up 0 bases and V 5 bases, and 4 bases lay outside the gene matches. CDR1 is SGHRS, CDR2 YFSETQ, per germline. The CDR3 is 16 amino acids. The CDR3 reads CASRPGGASGANVLTF. In DNA, the CDR3 is TGCGCCAGCAGACCAGGGGGCGCCTCTGGGGCCAACGTCCTGACTTTC.

This clonotype was seen repeatedly, ten times or more. The chain joins TRBV29-1 to TRBJ2-7; weak D call: TRBD2 (7 bases). V was pared by 4 bases and J by 2 bases, with 12 bases between. The CDR3 has 13 residues. In germline, CDR1 is SQVTM, CDR2 ANQGSEA. CDR3 sequence: CSVVGGHTYEQYF. The CDR3 nucleotides are TGCAGCGTTGTGGGGGGGCATACCTACGAGCAGTACTTC.

Only a few counts were recorded for this clonotype. The DNA of the CDR3 is TGTGCCAGCAGCAAAGCTATTTCCGGGCATTTGGGAACCCTCCACTTT. It encodes CASSKAISGHLGTLHF. The genes are TRBV21-1 and TRBJ1-6; the D call of TRBD1 is as the table states it, not checked on the DNA. TRBV21-1 is a pseudogene. The CDR3 runs 16 residues.

This clonotype was seen only a few times. The chain joins TRBV4-3 to TRBJ1-2, with 9 bases matching TRBD1. Germline V CDR1 and CDR2: LGHNA, YSLEER. This CDR3 contains 14 residues. V lost 4 bases to trimming and J lost 5 bases; unmatched junction nucleotides: 5. The CDR3 here is CASSPLGQGYGYTF. The CDR3 bases are TGCGCCAGCAGCCCCCTGGGACAGGGATATGGCTACACCTTC.

Worth noting for this clonotype: A read error may be the cause here, since a much bigger clone is one base away. V and J are TRBV27 and TRBJ2-2; the D is unclear. The CDR3 contains 16 residues. The germline gives CDR1 MNHEY, CDR2 SMNVEV (reference sequence). Trimming took off 6 bases at V and 6 bases at J, with 20 bases between the two ends. The CDR3 is CASRFRSWPLPGELFF. CDR3 coding DNA: TGTGCCAGCAGGTTCCGATCGTGGCCCCTTCCCGGGGAGCTGTTTTTT.

This clonotype was observed a few times. The chain is built from TRBV20-1 and TRBJ2-7; D is unclear. The CDR3 is 14 amino acids. CDR1 is DFQATT, CDR2 SNEGSKA, per germline (reference sequence). V was pared by 0 bases and J by 1 base, with 10 bases between. The CDR3 loop reads CSAREAPDSYEQYF. CDR3 nucleotide sequence: TGCAGTGCTAGAGAGGCTCCTGATTCCTACGAGCAGTACTTC.

This clonotype was detected a few times. The chain employs TRBV15 and TRBJ2-2; 9 bases are a match to TRBD1. In germline, CDR1 is LNHNV, CDR2 YYDKDF (reference sequence). V lost 3 bases to trimming and J lost 3 bases; unmatched junction nucleotides: 2. CDR3 size: 15 residues. The CDR3 is CATSRGTGHTGELFF. CDR3 DNA: TGTGCCACCAGCAGGGGGACAGGGCACACCGGGGAGCTGTTTTTT.

This clonotype turned up a few times. The CDR3 sequence: CSARPRNSDTQYF. The CDR3 DNA reads TGCAGTGCTAGGCCGAGGAATTCAGATACGCAGTATTTT. V and J are TRBV20-1 and TRBJ2-3; unclear D gene. This CDR3 is 13 amino acids long. Per germline, CDR1 DFQATT and CDR2 SNEGSKA (reference sequence). Deletions cut 3 bases from V and 4 bases from J, with 11 bases between.

The V gene is TRBV7-9, the J gene TRBJ2-5; TRBD1 aligns across 8 bases. Per the germline V gene, CDR1 is SEHNR and CDR2 is FQNEAQ (reference sequence). Trimming removed 2 bases from V and 3 bases from J; junction bases left unmatched: 5. The CDR3 totals 15 residues. This chain's CDR3 is CASSLSPGQEETQYF. The CDR3 DNA is TGTGCCAGCAGCTTATCGCCGGGACAGGAAGAGACCCAGTACTTC.

The rearrangement uses TRBV5-1 and TRBJ2-1, with 7 bases that match TRBD2. Germline CDR1 SGHRS, CDR2 YFSETQ. Trimming took 2 bases from V and 6 from J; bases not matched to a gene: 5. This CDR3 comprises 14 residues. CDR3 protein: CASSFRGEINEQFF. Written as DNA, the CDR3 is TGCGCCAGCAGCTTCCGGGGGGAGATCAATGAGCAGTTCTTC.

Written as DNA, the CDR3 is TGTGCCAGCTCCTCCGTGGAGGGACTGAGCACAGATACGCAGTATTTT. Encoded protein: CASSSVEGLSTDTQYF. V gene TRBV7-8 combines with J gene TRBJ2-3; D possibly corresponds to TRBD2 (6 bases). Trimming removed 8 bases at V and 0 bases at J, with 18 bases between. CDR3 length: 16 residues. The V gene's germline CDR1 is SGHVS and CDR2 FQNEAQ.

J is TRBJ2-1 and V is TRBV2; perhaps TRBD2 as D (5 bases). Germline V CDR1 and CDR2: SNHLY, FYNNEI. The CDR3 length is 13 residues. V lost 3 bases and J lost 7, with 10 bases in between. The CDR3 DNA sequence: TGTGCCAGCAGTGAGCCCGGGGTGAATGAGCAGTTCTTC. Protein sequence: CASSEPGVNEQFF.

This clonotype has just a few counts. The genes are TRBV10-3 and TRBJ1-3; D is unclear. From germline, CDR1 is ENHRY and CDR2 SYGVKD. The CDR3 contains 15 residues. Between the trimmed V and J ends, which lost 3 bases and 0 bases, there was a span of 9 bases. The CDR3, as DNA: TGTGCCATCAGTGATTCGATATACTCTGGAAACACCATATATTTT. This translates into CAISDSIYSGNTIYF.

This clonotype was seen more than once but under ten times. V usage is TRBV12-3 or TRBV12-4 and J usage is TRBJ1-5; 8 positions match TRBD1. V gave up 4 bases and J gave up 4 bases; unmatched junction bases: 3. The CDR3 is made up of 14 amino acids. The CDR3 spells CASSSTGGNQPQHF. The CDR3 region has the DNA TGTGCCAGCAGTTCCACAGGGGGAAATCAGCCCCAGCATTTT.

The DNA for the CDR3 is TGTGCCAGCAGTTACGTTGACGGCGGCGAGCAGTACGTC. Its translation: CASSYVDGGEQYV. The chain uses TRBV6-5 and TRBJ2-7; D ambiguous. Looked up from germline, CDR1 is MNHEY and CDR2 is SVGAGI. This CDR3 comprises 13 residues. The V gene lost 2 bases and the J gene lost 6 bases, with 11 bases spanning the gap.

CDR3 sequence (DNA): TGTGCCAGCAGCACCGGGACGGTATACGTC. It specifies CASSTGTVYV. The rearrangement links TRBV5-8 to TRBJ2-7, with D perhaps matching TRBD1 or TRBD2 (5 bases each). V shed 4 bases and J shed 13 bases, with 12 bases lying between them. This CDR3 spans 10 amino acids. Germline loops: CDR1 SGHTS, CDR2 YDEGEE.